The 29 T cell receptor beta chains in this list originate from one sample, sequenced in a study of T cell responses to AZD1222 COVID-19 vaccine (dated by TCRdb to about 2021). Libraries came from the immunoSEQ multiplex PCR assay. TCRdb's version of the immuneACCESS table is confined to in-frame rearrangements and falls short of the full clone set. An unresolved V gene accounts for under half of the shortfall where checked; the remainder is of unknown origin. For this sample the table gives 95,000 to 120,000 clones, of which more than 70% were detected only once. The leading ten clones occupy about 3.5% of the sample. Sample time point, as interpreted from the label and publication: baseline before first vaccination. The sequencing used peripheral blood, collected on day 0 of AZD1222 vaccination. The receptors stem from an adult in good health.

The chain recombines TRBV7-2 with TRBJ2-7, with no clear D. The V gene's germline CDR1 is SGHTA and CDR2 FQGNSA. This CDR3 is built from 12 residues. Trimming left V 3 bases short and J 7 bases short, with 10 bases between. Written as DNA, the CDR3 is TGTGCCAGCAGCTTGTTCAACCCTGAGCAGTACTTC. Its translation is CASSLFNPEQYF.

The chain uses TRBV19 and TRBJ1-5; no reliable D call. Germline V gene lookup returns CDR1 LNHDA and CDR2 SQIVND (reference sequence). V lost 7 bases and J lost 0, with 10 bases in between. The CDR3 extends over 14 amino acids. The CDR3 loop is CASTTVNSNQPQHF. The CDR3 DNA reads TGTGCCAGTACCACAGTTAATAGCAATCAGCCCCAGCATTTT.

The rearrangement uses TRBV19 and TRBJ1-5; 8 positions match TRBD1. Germline V gene data show CDR1 as LNHDA and CDR2 as SQIVND (reference sequence). This CDR3 has 16 residues. Germline trimming cut 7 bases from V and 5 bases from J; bases unmatched to any gene: 13. CDR3 DNA sequence: TGTGCCAGTACCGACGGCGGCAGGGGGCAGCATCAGCCCCAGCATTTT. Its translation is CASTDGGRGQHQPQHF.

This chain uses TRBV29-1 with TRBJ1-2, with 8 positions matching TRBD1. The CDR3 consists of 15 residues. V trimming: 4 bases; J trimming: 0 bases; junction bases outside the gene matches: 7. Germline V gives CDR1 SQVTM, CDR2 ANQGSEA. The CDR3 region has the DNA TGCAGCGTTGCAGGGGGCGGATTAGCTAACTATGGCTACACCTTC. Translating gives CSVAGGGLANYGYTF.

The table lists this clone with a count of one. The chain employs TRBV6-5 and TRBJ1-2, with D possibly being TRBD1 (6 bases). V was shortened by 6 bases and J by 4 bases, with 15 bases between the two germline ends. Germline V lookup: CDR1 MNHEY, CDR2 SVGAGI. This CDR3 region has 14 residues. DNA of the CDR3: TGTGCCAGCAGCCCCGTGGGGGGCTCCTATGGCTACACCTTC. This translates into CASSPVGGSYGYTF.

The chain combines TRBV5-1 with TRBJ1-4, with D possibly being TRBD1 (6 bases). Per the germline V gene, CDR1 is SGHRS and CDR2 is YFSETQ. Trimming took off 4 bases at V and 3 bases at J, with 22 bases between the two ends. The CDR3 covers 18 residues. CDR3 loop: CASSTEGRGRYPNEKLFF. The CDR3 coding sequence is TGCGCCAGCAGCACTGAGGGCAGGGGCCGTTACCCTAATGAAAAACTGTTTTTT.

The chain links TRBV5-6 to TRBJ1-2; 7 bases match TRBD1. The CDR3 has 13 amino acids. The V and J ends lost 4 bases and 8 bases, in that order; junction bases with no gene match: 8. From germline, CDR1 is SGHDT and CDR2 YYEEEE. The CDR3 spells CASSIDRAGGYTF. CDR3 sequence (DNA): TGTGCCAGCAGCATAGACAGGGCTGGCGGCTACACCTTC.

The genes are TRBV7-2 and TRBJ1-1, with D tentatively TRBD1 (5 bases). The germline CDR1 and CDR2 sequences are SGHTA and FQGNSA. The ends were cut back, 5 bases at V and 6 bases at J, with 13 bases in the middle. The CDR3 is 13 amino acids. CDR3 region: CASSLDSKAEAFF. The CDR3, as DNA: TGTGCCAGCAGCCTCGACAGTAAGGCTGAAGCTTTCTTT. Full variable domain (missing parts from reference TRBV7-2 and TRBJ1-1): GAGVSQSPSNKVTEKGKDVELRCDPISGHTALYWYRQSLGQGLEFLIYFQGNSAPDKSGLPSDRFSAERTGGSVSTLTIQRTQQEDSAVYLCASSLDSKAEAFFGQGTRLTVV.

The chain uses TRBV7-9 and TRBJ1-1; D is ambiguous. CDR3 length: 14 amino acids. The V and J ends lost 2 bases and 0 bases respectively, with 7 bases between them. CDR1 and CDR2 from the germline V gene are SEHNR and FQNEAQ (reference sequence). The CDR3 nucleotides are TGTGCCAGCAGCTTATCAGGCATGAACACTGAAGCTTTCTTT. Protein sequence: CASSLSGMNTEAFF.

The chain uses TRBV5-6 and TRBJ1-1; 9 bases are shared with TRBD1. The CDR3 is made up of 16 amino acids. V lost 4 bases and J lost 0; bases outside the gene matches: 7. CDR1 and CDR2 from the germline V gene are SGHDT and YYEEEE. The CDR3 nucleotides are TGTGCCAGCAGCCCGAGGAGGACAGGGGTGAACACTGAAGCTTTCTTT. Amino acids: CASSPRRTGVNTEAFF. The variable domain in full, completed from reference TRBV5-6 and TRBJ1-1, reads DAGVTQSPTHLIKTRGQQVTLRCSPKSGHDTVSWYQQALGQGPQFIFQYYEEEERQRGNFPDRFSGHQFPNYSSELNVNALLLGDSALYLCASSPRRTGVNTEAFFGQGTRLTVV.

The V and J genes are TRBV19 and TRBJ2-3, with D possibly matching TRBD2 (5 bases). CDR1 is LNHDA and CDR2 is SQIVND in the germline V gene (reference sequence). The ends were cut back, 1 base at V and 2 bases at J, with 13 bases in the middle. This CDR3 comprises 16 residues. The CDR3 sequence is CASSIVPAAYTDTQYF. CDR3 DNA sequence: TGTGCCAGTAGTATAGTTCCAGCGGCGTACACAGATACGCAGTATTTT.

This clone has only one observation. This chain uses TRBV7-4 with TRBJ2-7, with 11 bases fitting TRBD1. V was clipped by 5 bases and J by 2 bases; unmatched bases: 5. CDR3 length equals 15 residues. Germline CDR1 is SGHVT and CDR2 is SQSDAQ. The CDR3 protein is CASSQPGQGAYEQYF. CDR3 coding DNA: TGTGCCAGCAGCCAACCGGGACAGGGGGCCTACGAGCAGTACTTC.

CDR3 amino acids: CASSPGGQGEKLFF. CDR3 nucleotide sequence: TGTGCCAGCAGCCCCGGGGGCCAGGGAGAAAAACTGTTTTTT. The chain has TRBV5-4 and TRBJ1-4; TRBD1 might be the D (6 bases). Per the germline V gene, CDR1 is SGHNT and CDR2 is YYREEE (reference sequence). This CDR3 spans 14 amino acids. Trimming left V 4 bases short and J 8 bases short, with 15 bases between.

The V call is TRBV6-2 or TRBV6-3, the J call TRBJ2-3; D perhaps matches TRBD2 (6 bases). In germline, CDR1 is MNHEY, CDR2 SVGEGT. CDR3 length equals 16 residues. The germline V and J ends were trimmed by 6 bases and 2 bases, with 18 bases remaining between them. The CDR3 DNA reads as TGTGCCAGCAGCCCTTGGTCGCGGGGATCCACAGATACGCAGTATTTT. This sequence encodes CASSPWSRGSTDTQYF.

The V call is TRBV7-9, the J call TRBJ1-1; tentative D call: TRBD1 (5 bases). The V gene's germline CDR1 is SEHNR and CDR2 FQNEAQ (reference sequence). The V end lost 1 base, the J end lost 5 bases, and 14 bases lay between the germline ends. This CDR3 contains 15 residues. The CDR3 coding sequence is TGTGCCAGCAGCTTAGGCCGGGGGTCGAAAACTGAAGCTTTCTTT. This codes for CASSLGRGSKTEAFF.

This clone appeared once. The junction and the germline gene differ at one end; a read error may be behind it. CDR3 amino acids: CASSQVSRNNGQFF. CDR3 sequence (DNA): TGCGCCAGCAGCCAAGTCTCCAGAAACAATGGGCAGTTCTTC. V gene TRBV4-1 combines with J gene TRBJ2-1; no definite D call. The CDR3 extends over 14 amino acids. CDR1 is MGHRA, CDR2 YSYEKL, per germline.

The chain employs TRBV9 and TRBJ1-4; 7 nucleotides line up with TRBD1. The germline CDR1 and CDR2 sequences are SGDLS and YYNGEE. Losses at the gene ends were 0 bases for V and 5 bases for J; bases not matched to a gene: 4. The CDR3 is 15 amino acids. CDR3: CASSVAGGANEKLFF. The CDR3 DNA sequence: TGTGCCAGCAGCGTAGCAGGGGGTGCAAATGAAAAACTGTTTTTT. Full variable domain (missing parts from reference TRBV9 and TRBJ1-4): DSGVTQTPKHLITATGQRVTLRCSPRSGDLSVYWYQQSLDQGLQFLIQYYNGEERAKGNILERFSAQQFPDLHSELNLSSLELGDSALYFCASSVAGGANEKLFFGSGTQLSVL.

The V and J genes are TRBV5-8 and TRBJ1-5; 7 bases line up with TRBD1. V lost 4 bases and J lost 6; bases outside the gene matches: 10. The CDR3 has 15 residues. The germline gives CDR1 SGHTS, CDR2 YDEGEE. The CDR3 protein is CASSEHRGGGQPQHF. The CDR3 nucleotides read TGTGCCAGCAGCGAGCACAGGGGAGGCGGTCAGCCCCAGCATTTT.

The chain joins TRBV18 to TRBJ2-5; possibly TRBD1 or TRBD2 for D (6 bases each). The germline gives CDR1 KGHSH, CDR2 LQKENI. The CDR3 sequence is 15 residues long. V lost 2 bases and J lost 5, with 15 bases in between. The CDR3 protein is CASSPRRAGVETQYF. The CDR3 coding sequence is TGTGCCAGCTCACCAAGGAGGGCAGGGGTGGAGACCCAGTACTTC.

V and J are TRBV12-3 or TRBV12-4 and TRBJ1-1, with unresolved D. V shed 6 bases and J shed 4 bases, with 12 bases lying between them. CDR3 size: 13 residues. In DNA form, the CDR3 reads TGTGCCAGCAGGCTCACAGAGGCCACTGAAGCTTTCTTT. It codes for CASRLTEATEAFF.

V gene TRBV7-9 combines with J gene TRBJ1-2; D might be TRBD1 (5 bases). The germline V gene has CDR1 SEHNR and CDR2 FQNEAQ (reference sequence). V was cut by 5 bases and J by 8 bases, with 18 bases left in between. CDR3 length: 14 amino acids. The CDR3 DNA reads as TGTGCCAGCAGCCCCCCCCTGGGGCTGGGAGGCTACACCTTC. The encoded protein is CASSPPLGLGGYTF.

The J gene is TRBJ2-4, the V gene TRBV27; a weak D match, TRBD1 (7 bases). Germline CDR1 and CDR2: MNHEY and SMNVEV (reference sequence). The ends were cut back, 6 bases at V and 0 bases at J, with 24 bases in the middle. CDR3 length equals 19 residues. The CDR3 nucleotides are TGTGCCAGCAGCCAAACTAGACAGGGACTTCCCCGAGCCAAAAACATTCAGTACTTC. As protein: CASSQTRQGLPRAKNIQYF.

There are a few counts of this clone. The chain combines TRBV4-1 with TRBJ2-1, with D possibly being TRBD1 (6 bases). Germline assignment: CDR1 MGHRA and CDR2 YSYEKL. V dropped 3 bases and J dropped 6 bases, with 21 bases sitting between them. The CDR3 length is 17 residues. The CDR3 bases are TGCGCCAGCAGCCATCCCAAGGGGGAGAAAGGCGGCAATGAGCAGTTCTTC. This encodes CASSHPKGEKGGNEQFF.

The CDR3 nucleotides read TGTGCCAGCAGCTTAGCGGGGACCGGGGGTGGGACGGGCTACACCTTC. It is translated as CASSLAGTGGGTGYTF. The V and J genes are TRBV7-9 and TRBJ1-2; TRBD1 is a possible D gene (5 bases). The CDR3 contains 16 residues. CDR1 SEHNR and CDR2 FQNEAQ come from the germline V gene (reference sequence). Trimming cost V 0 bases and J 8 bases, with 19 bases left between them. Combining the CDR3 with reference TRBV7-9 and TRBJ1-2 gives the whole variable domain DTGVSQNPRHKITKRGQNVTFRCDPISEHNRLYWYRQTLGQGPEFLTYFQNEAQLEKSRLLSDRFSAERPKGSFSTLEIQRTEQGDSAMYLCASSLAGTGGGTGYTFGSGTRLTVV.

The chain recombines TRBV30 with TRBJ2-7; D unclear. Germline loops: CDR1 GTSNPN, CDR2 SVGIG (reference sequence). CDR3 length: 15 residues. Trimming removed 4 bases from V and 3 bases from J, with 19 bases in between. CDR3 protein: CAWTPSWGTYYEQYF. The DNA for the CDR3 is TGTGCCTGGACCCCCTCATGGGGAACTTACTACGAGCAGTACTTC.

This clone came up a few times. The V and J genes are TRBV27 and TRBJ2-7; D is perhaps TRBD2 (6 bases). CDR1 MNHEY and CDR2 SMNVEV come from the germline V gene (reference sequence). The CDR3 consists of 18 residues. V gave up 5 bases and J gave up 0 bases, with 23 bases separating them. Here the CDR3 DNA reads TGTGCCAGCAGTCCTTACCCTAGGGCGGGAAGGGGCTCCTACGAGCAGTACTTC. It specifies CASSPYPRAGRGSYEQYF.

The chain combines TRBV18 with TRBJ2-1; 10 bases map to TRBD2. This CDR3 spans 16 amino acids. The V gene end was trimmed by 0 bases and the J gene end by 4 bases; junction bases not matched to a gene: 3. Germline assignment: CDR1 KGHSH and CDR2 LQKENI. CDR3 protein: CASSPPSGGVYNEQFF. The CDR3 DNA follows: TGTGCCAGCTCACCACCGAGCGGGGGGGTATACAATGAGCAGTTCTTC.

The chain employs TRBV5-5 and TRBJ1-6; maybe TRBD1 (6 bases). The CDR3 has 15 amino acids. V lost 4 bases to trimming and J lost 6 bases, with 14 bases between them. Germline assignment: CDR1 SGHKS and CDR2 YYEKEE (reference sequence). The CDR3 reads CASSPQGWSNSPLHF. As DNA, the CDR3 is TGTGCCAGCAGCCCCCAGGGGTGGAGTAATTCACCCCTCCACTTT.

The chain recombines TRBV4-2 with TRBJ1-1; D call uncertain. CDR1 and CDR2 from the germline V gene are LGHNA and YNFKEQ. V lost 6 bases and J 7 bases, leaving 12 bases between the germline ends. CDR3 length equals 12 residues. The CDR3 DNA sequence: TGTGCCAGCAGAGGCCGGACCCTTGAAGCTTTCTTT. Amino acid sequence: CASRGRTLEAFF.